This TCR beta chain emerged from a study of blood T cell repertoires in COVID-19. Study details: COVID-19 samples, acute and convalescent, were from the United States, Italy and Spain. T cells, B-cell-depleted T cells, or PBMCs provided the cDNA or gDNA that served as material.

The authors' processing: The assay estimated nucleated cells by amplifying reference gene primers. The assay was immunoSEQ multiplex PCR, and TCRdb's table has in-frame clones only and misses some. That table supplies the V and J calls and clone size; D and trimming were determined from the DNA. The profile shows around 100,000 clones, about four fifths of them singletons. The CDR3 runs 14 residues. Germline V gene data show CDR1 as SNHLY and CDR2 as FYNNEI. The ends lost 7 bases at V and 3 bases at J; junction bases unmatched: 4. The sample taken for sequencing was peripheral blood. The receptor comes from a man between 60 and 75 years old with acute or convalescent COVID-19. V is TRBV2 and J is TRBJ2-5; 11 bases map to TRBD2. The CDR3, as DNA: TGTGCCAGCACCACTAGCGGGAGAAAAGAGACCCAGTACTTC. Amino acid sequence: CASTTSGRKETQYF.